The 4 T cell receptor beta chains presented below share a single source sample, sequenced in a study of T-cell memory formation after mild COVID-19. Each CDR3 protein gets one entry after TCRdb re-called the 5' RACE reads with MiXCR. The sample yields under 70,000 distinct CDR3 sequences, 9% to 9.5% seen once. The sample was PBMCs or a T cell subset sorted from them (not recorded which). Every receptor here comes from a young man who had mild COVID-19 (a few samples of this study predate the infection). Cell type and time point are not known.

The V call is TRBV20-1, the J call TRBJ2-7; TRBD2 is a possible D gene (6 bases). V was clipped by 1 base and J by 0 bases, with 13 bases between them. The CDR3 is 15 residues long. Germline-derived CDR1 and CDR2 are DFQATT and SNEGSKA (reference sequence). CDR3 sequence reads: CSARGTGESSYEQYF. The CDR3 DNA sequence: TGCAGTGCTAGAGGAACGGGGGAGAGCTCCTACGAGCAGTACTTC.

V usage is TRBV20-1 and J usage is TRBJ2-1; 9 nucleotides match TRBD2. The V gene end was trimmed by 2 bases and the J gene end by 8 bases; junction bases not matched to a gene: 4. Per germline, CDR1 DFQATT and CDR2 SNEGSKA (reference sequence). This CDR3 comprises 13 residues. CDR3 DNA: TGCAGTGCTAGATCGGGACTAGCCGATGAGCAGTTCTTC. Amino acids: CSARSGLADEQFF.

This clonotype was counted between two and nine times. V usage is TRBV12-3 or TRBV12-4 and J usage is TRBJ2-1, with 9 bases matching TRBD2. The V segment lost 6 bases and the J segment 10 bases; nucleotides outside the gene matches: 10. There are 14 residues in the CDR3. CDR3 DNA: TGTGCCAGCAGGATGGGACTAGCTGAGGGCGAGCAGTTCTTC. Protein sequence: CASRMGLAEGEQFF.

The CDR3 loop reads CASSWGGYGYTF. The CDR3 DNA sequence: TGTGCCAGCAGTTGGGGTGGGTATGGCTACACCTTC. J is TRBJ1-2 and V is TRBV12-3 or TRBV12-4; D call uncertain. This CDR3 has 12 amino acids. The ends were cut back, 4 bases at V and 5 bases at J, with 8 bases in the middle.